The source of this T cell receptor beta chain is a study of T-cell reconstitution after alpha-beta-depleted transplantation in children. Regarding the study as a whole: T-cell counts and diversity were attributed mostly to newly produced T cells one year after transplant.

Researchers prepared the TCRbeta library using unique molecular identifiers, the study reports. Using its own MiXCR run on the PCR reads, TCRdb lists one record per CDR3 protein. The profile shows around 250,000 distinct CDR3 sequences, under 9.5% of them singletons. The length of the CDR3 is 16 residues. V lost 0 bases, J lost 6 bases, and 14 bases lay in between. Per germline, CDR1 SEHNR and CDR2 FQNEAQ (reference sequence). This clonotype was observed at least ten times. Its antigen is unknown. The sample here was PBMCs, mostly from graft donor cells, taken 180 days after TCRalphabeta/CD19-depleted stem cell transplant. This sequence joins TRBV7-9 and TRBJ2-2; TRBD1 is a possible D gene (6 bases). The sequence was obtained from a male patient between 5 and 17 years old who had a stem cell transplant for acute lymphoblastic leukemia, so the T cells may come from the graft donor. The chain's CDR3 is CASSLASFRQAGELFF. The DNA of the CDR3 is TGTGCCAGCAGCTTAGCATCCTTCAGACAGGCCGGGGAGCTGTTTTTT.